A single T cell receptor beta chain is shown here with its context. The target of this receptor is not known. Base qualities were left out, and no much larger clone turns up one base away. Whole blood was collected in K2EDTA tubes by collaborating institutions according to the institutions' own protocols. For TCRbeta analysis, collaborators shipped samples in one of three forms: frozen whole blood, isolated PBMCs, or DNA extracted from either of those sample types. Per the germline V gene, KGHSH is the CDR1 and LQKENI is the CDR2. The germline V end is reduced by 5 bases and the J end by 8 bases; junction bases left unmatched: 10. The CDR3 runs 15 residues from the cysteine to the phenylalanine. Only the CDR3 portion is preserved as DNA: 45 bases, with reading frame beginning at the first base. These data come from a study of blood T cell repertoires in COVID-19 (TCRdb year 2020). General notes on the study: Samples from collaborators originated in the United States, Italy and Spain and spanned both the acute and convalescent phases of COVID-19. The samples were drawn from two sources: the first 160 participants of the ongoing ImmuneRACE study, and 1,000 to 1,500 subjects contributed by 6 global collaborators. Nearly every sample came with metadata listing a de-identified subject ID, COVID-19 status, age in years and sex. The repertoires were released in a freely available public database meant as a resource for research on the immune response to SARS-CoV-2. Subjects who had been exposed to COVID-19, were actively infected with it, or had recovered from it provided the deeply sampled blood TCRbeta repertoires that made up the dataset. Where available, HLA class I and class II types were taken from metadata supplied by the sample provider and were not determined by assay-based typing. The material from the prospective study consisted of cDNA or gDNA derived from T cells, B-cell-depleted T cells, or PBMCs.

Summary of the overall study and its limitations: The amount of clinical and demographic metadata varied by source and participant and was provided uncurated.

TCRbeta CDR3 regions were amplified from genomic DNA by means of the immunoSEQ Assay, a bias-controlled multiplex PCR. The paper's data handling went like this. The number of nucleated cells in each sample was estimated by amplification of reference gene primers within the assay. Sequence reads were collapsed and filtered to measure the absolute abundance of every unique TCRbeta CDR3 rearrangement. For each sample, productive Simpson clonality was calculated as the square root of Simpson's diversity index across productive rearrangements. Imported from immuneACCESS, the table was reduced by TCRdb to in-frame sequences with V and J called. These copies leave out some clones; in studies compared against another copy, an unresolved V gene accounts for under half, and the cause of the remainder is not known. V and J calls and clone size are as listed in that table; D and trimming were resolved from the DNA. The sample records 140,000 to 150,000 clones, 84% of which are singletons. The ten largest clones capture over 35% of the sample.

Material: peripheral blood. Recombination linked TRBV18 to TRBJ1-4; a stretch of 8 junction bases matches TRBD1. The receptor was isolated from a human donor in a cohort sampled during active COVID-19. The CDR3 region reads CASSSGGQGEEKLFF. The bases read TGTGCCAGCTCAAGCGGAGGACAGGGTGAGGAAAAACTGTTTTTT.